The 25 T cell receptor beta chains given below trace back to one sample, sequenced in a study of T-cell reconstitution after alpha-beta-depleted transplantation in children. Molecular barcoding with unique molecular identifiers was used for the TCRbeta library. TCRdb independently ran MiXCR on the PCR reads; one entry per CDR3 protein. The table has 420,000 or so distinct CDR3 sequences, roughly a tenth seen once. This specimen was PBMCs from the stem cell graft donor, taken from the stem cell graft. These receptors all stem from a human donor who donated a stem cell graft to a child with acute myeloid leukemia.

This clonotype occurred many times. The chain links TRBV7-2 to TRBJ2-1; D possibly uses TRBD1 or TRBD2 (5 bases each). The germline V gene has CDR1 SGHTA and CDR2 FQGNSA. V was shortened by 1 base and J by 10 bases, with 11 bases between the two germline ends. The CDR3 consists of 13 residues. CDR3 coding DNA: TGTGCCAGCAGCTTAGGGGGGATCCCCGAGCAGTTCTTC. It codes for CASSLGGIPEQFF.

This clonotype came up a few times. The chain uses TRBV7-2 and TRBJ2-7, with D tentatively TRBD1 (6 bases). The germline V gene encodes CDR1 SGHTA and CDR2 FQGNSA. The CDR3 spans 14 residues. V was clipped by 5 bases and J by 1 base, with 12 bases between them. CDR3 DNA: TGTGCCAGCAGCCGGACAGCTTTTTCCTACGAGCAGTACTTC. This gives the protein CASSRTAFSYEQYF.

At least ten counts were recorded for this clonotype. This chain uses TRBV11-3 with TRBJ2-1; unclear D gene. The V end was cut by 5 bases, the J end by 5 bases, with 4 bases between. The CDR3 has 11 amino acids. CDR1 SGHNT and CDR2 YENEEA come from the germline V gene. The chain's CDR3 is CASSAHNEQFF. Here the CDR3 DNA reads TGTGCCAGCAGCGCGCACAATGAGCAGTTCTTC.

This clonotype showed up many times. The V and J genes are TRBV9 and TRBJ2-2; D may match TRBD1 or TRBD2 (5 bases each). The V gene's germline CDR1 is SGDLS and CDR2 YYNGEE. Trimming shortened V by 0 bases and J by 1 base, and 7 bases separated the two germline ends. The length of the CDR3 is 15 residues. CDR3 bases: TGTGCCAGCAGCGTAGTTGGGGGGAACACCGGGGAGCTGTTTTTT. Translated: CASSVVGGNTGELFF.

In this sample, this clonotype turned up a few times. For the CDR3, the DNA is TGTGCCAGCAGCCCCCCGGGTTATAATTCACCCCTCCACTTT. Protein product: CASSPPGYNSPLHF. V is TRBV13 and J is TRBJ1-6, with unresolved D. The CDR3 length is 14 residues. The germline CDR1 and CDR2 sequences are PRHDT and FYEKMQ (reference sequence). Trimming took 5 bases from V and 4 from J, leaving 9 bases between them.

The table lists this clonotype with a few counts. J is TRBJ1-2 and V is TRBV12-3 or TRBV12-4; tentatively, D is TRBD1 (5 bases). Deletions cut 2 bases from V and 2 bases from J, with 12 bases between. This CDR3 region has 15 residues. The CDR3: CASSLSQGENYGYTF. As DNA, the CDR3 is TGTGCCAGCAGTTTAAGCCAGGGAGAAAACTATGGCTACACCTTC.

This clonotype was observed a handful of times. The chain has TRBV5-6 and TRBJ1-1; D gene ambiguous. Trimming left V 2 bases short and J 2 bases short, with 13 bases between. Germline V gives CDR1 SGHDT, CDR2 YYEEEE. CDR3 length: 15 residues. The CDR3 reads CASSFVRMRNTEAFF. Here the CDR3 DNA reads TGTGCCAGCAGCTTCGTGAGGATGCGCAACACTGAAGCTTTCTTT. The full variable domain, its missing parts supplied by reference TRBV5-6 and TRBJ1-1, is DAGVTQSPTHLIKTRGQQVTLRCSPKSGHDTVSWYQQALGQGPQFIFQYYEEEERQRGNFPDRFSGHQFPNYSSELNVNALLLGDSALYLCASSFVRMRNTEAFFGQGTRLTVV.

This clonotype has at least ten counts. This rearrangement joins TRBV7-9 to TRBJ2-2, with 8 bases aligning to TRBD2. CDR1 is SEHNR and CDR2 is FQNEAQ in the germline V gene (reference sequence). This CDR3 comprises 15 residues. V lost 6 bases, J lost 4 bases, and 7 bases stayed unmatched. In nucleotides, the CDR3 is TGTGCCAGCAGAGGAGCGGGAGTGGGCACCGGGGAGCTGTTTTTT. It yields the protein CASRGAGVGTGELFF.

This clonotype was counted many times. The CDR3, as DNA: TGTGCCAGCAGCCAAGACCACTCGACTAGCGGGAGGCATAGCTCCTACGAGCAGTACTTC. Translation: CASSQDHSTSGRHSSYEQYF. The V call is TRBV4-2, the J call TRBJ2-7, with 13 bases lining up with TRBD2. Trimming cost V 0 bases and J 0 bases; bases outside gene matches: 11. The length of the CDR3 is 20 residues. Germline V lookup: CDR1 LGHNA, CDR2 YNFKEQ.

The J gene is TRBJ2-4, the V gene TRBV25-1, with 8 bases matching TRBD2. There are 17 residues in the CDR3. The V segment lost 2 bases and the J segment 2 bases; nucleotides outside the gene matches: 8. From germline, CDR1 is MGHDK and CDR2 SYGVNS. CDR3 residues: CASSEGSGGETKNIQYF. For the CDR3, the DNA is TGTGCCAGCAGTGAAGGGAGCGGGGGTGAGACCAAAAACATTCAGTACTTC.

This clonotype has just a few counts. CDR3 protein: CSARRTAASSQPQHF. In nucleotides, the CDR3 is TGCAGTGCCAGACGGACAGCCGCCTCAAGTCAGCCCCAGCATTTT. The V call is TRBV20-1, the J call TRBJ1-5, with a weak D call TRBD1 (6 bases). Germline CDR1 and CDR2: DFQATT and SNEGSKA (reference sequence). Trimming removed 6 bases at V and 6 bases at J, with 21 bases between. The CDR3 is 15 amino acids.

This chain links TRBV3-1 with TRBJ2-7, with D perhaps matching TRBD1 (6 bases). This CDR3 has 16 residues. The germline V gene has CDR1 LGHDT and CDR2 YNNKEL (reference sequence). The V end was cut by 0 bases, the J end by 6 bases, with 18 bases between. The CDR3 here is CASSQDEGHDTPEQYF. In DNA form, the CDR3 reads TGTGCCAGCAGCCAAGATGAGGGACACGATACACCCGAGCAGTACTTC.

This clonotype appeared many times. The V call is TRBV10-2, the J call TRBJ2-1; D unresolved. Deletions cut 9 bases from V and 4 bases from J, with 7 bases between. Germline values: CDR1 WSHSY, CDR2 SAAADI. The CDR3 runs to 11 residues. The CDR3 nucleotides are TGCGCCAGTGACGGTTACAATGAGCAGTTCTTC. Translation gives CASDGYNEQFF.

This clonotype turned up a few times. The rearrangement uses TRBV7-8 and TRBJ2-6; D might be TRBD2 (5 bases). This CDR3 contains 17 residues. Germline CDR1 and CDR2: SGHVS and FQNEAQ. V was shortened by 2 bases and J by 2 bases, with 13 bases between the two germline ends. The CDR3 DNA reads TGTGCCAGCAGCTTATTCGGGGAGTTGACTGGGGCCAACGTCCTGACTTTC. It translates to CASSLFGELTGANVLTF.

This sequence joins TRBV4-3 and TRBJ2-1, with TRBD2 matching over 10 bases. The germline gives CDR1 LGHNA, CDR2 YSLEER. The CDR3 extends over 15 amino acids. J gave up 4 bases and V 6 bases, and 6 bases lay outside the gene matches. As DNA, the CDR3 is TGCGCCAGCAGTCCCACTAGCGGGGTTTACAATGAGCAGTTCTTC. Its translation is CASSPTSGVYNEQFF.

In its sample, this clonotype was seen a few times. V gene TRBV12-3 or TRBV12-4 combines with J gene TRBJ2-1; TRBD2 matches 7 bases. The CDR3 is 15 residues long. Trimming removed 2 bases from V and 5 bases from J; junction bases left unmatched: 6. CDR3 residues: CASSLRWEGHNEQFF. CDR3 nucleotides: TGTGCCAGCAGTTTAAGGTGGGAGGGCCACAATGAGCAGTTCTTC.

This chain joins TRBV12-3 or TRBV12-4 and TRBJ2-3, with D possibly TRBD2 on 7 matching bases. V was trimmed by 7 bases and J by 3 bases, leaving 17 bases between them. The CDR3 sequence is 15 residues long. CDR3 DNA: TGTGCCAGCACCCTGGGAGGGGGTAGGACAGATACGCAGTATTTT. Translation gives CASTLGGGRTDTQYF.

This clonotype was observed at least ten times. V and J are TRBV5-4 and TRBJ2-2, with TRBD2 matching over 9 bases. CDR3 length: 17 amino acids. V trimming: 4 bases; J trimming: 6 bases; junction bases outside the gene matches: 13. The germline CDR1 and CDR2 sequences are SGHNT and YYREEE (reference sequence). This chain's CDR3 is CASSPGGAAGGAGELFF. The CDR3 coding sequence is TGTGCCAGCAGCCCAGGGGGGGCAGCGGGAGGAGCCGGGGAGCTGTTTTTT.

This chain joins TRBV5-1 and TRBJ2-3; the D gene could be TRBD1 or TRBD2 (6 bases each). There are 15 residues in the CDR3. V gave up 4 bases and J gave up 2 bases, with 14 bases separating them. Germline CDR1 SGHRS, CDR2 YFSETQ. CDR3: CASSPGAGPTDTQYF. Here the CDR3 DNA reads TGCGCCAGCAGCCCGGGGGCGGGGCCCACAGATACGCAGTATTTT.

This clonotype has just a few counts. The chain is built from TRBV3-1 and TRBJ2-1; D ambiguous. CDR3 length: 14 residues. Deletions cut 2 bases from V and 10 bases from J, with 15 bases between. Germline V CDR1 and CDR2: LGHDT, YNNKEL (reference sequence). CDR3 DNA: TGTGCCAGCAGCCAACAGACTCGTTCTGGGGAGCAGTTCTTC. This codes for CASSQQTRSGEQFF.

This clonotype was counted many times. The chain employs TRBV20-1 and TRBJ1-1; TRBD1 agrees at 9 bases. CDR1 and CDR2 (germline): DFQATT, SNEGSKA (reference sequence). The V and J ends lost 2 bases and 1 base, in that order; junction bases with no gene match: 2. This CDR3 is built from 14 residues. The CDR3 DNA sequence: TGCAGTGCTAGACCGGGACAGGGGAACACTGAAGCTTTCTTT. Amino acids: CSARPGQGNTEAFF.

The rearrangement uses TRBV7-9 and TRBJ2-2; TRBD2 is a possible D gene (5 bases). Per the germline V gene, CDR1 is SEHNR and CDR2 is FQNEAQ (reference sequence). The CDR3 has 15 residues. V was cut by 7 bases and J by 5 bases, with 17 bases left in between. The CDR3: CASIHQRLTTGELFF. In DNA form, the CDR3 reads TGTGCCAGCATCCACCAAAGACTAACGACCGGGGAGCTGTTTTTT.

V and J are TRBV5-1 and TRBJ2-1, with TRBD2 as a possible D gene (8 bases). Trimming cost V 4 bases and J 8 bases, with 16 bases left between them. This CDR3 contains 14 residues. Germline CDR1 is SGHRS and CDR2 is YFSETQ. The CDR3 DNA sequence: TGCGCCAGCAGCCGGGGGGGGCAGGGGGATGAGCAGTTCTTC. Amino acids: CASSRGGQGDEQFF.

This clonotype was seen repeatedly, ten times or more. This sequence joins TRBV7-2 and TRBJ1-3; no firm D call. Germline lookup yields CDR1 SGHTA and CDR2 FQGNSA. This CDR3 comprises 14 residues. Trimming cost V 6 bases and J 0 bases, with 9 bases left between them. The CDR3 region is CASRTGASGNTIYF. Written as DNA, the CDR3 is TGTGCCAGCAGAACGGGCGCCTCTGGAAACACCATATATTTT. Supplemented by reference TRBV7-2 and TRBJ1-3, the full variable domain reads GAGVSQSPSNKVTEKGKDVELRCDPISGHTALYWYRQSLGQGLEFLIYFQGNSAPDKSGLPSDRFSAERTGGSVSTLTIQRTQQEDSAVYLCASRTGASGNTIYFGEGSWLTVV.

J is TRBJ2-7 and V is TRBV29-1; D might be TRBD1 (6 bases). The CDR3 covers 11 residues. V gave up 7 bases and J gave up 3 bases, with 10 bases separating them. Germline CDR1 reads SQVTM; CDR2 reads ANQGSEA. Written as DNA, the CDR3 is TGCAGCGCTGGACAGAACTACGAGCAGTACTTC. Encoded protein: CSAGQNYEQYF.